These T cell receptor beta chains were read from a single sample in a study of T cells in tuberculosis. Here immunoSEQ multiplex PCR was the method, and the copy in TCRdb shows in-frame clones only, minus some. Of around 35,000 clones listed, 93% are singletons. The sequencing sample was made of PBMCs. These receptors all come from a donor aged 10-29 years with latent tuberculosis or without tuberculosis infection. Each CDR3 is given with its conserved first and last residue. D genes are given only for firm matches. A clone size is listed for some rows: how often the clone was seen (once, few, many), or a class if it is expanded.

>.|TRBJ1-2|13|TRBD1|TRBV6-5
TGTGCCAGCAGTCGCGGCCGGGACAGCGTAGACACCTTC
CASSRGRDSVDTF
>few|TRBJ2-3|14|TRBD1|TRBV27
TGTGCCAGTGGGGACAGGGATTTCACAGATACGCAGTATTTT
CASGDRDFTDTQYF
>.|TRBJ1-4|17|.|TRBV25-1
TGTGCCAGCAGTGAATACGGGTTGCAGGACAAGGGTGAAAAACTGTTTTTT
CASSEYGLQDKGEKLFF
>.|TRBJ1-2|14|.|TRBV6-5
TGTGCCAGCAGTTACGGCCGGCGGAGCTCTGGCTACACCTTC
CASSYGRRSSGYTF
>.|TRBJ2-7|15|TRBD2|TRBV28
TGTGCCAGCAGTCCCTCCGGGACTAGCGGGGGGGAGCAGTACTTC
CASSPSGTSGGEQYF
>.|TRBJ2-1|18|TRBD2|TRBV4-1
TGCGCCAGCAGCCAAGATCGAGGACTAGCGGGGGAATACAATGAGCAGTTCTTC
CASSQDRGLAGEYNEQFF
>once|TRBJ1-5|13|.|TRBV19
TGTGCCAGTAGTATGCTAAGCAATCAGCCCCAGCATTTT
CASSMLSNQPQHF
>.|TRBJ1-4|14|.|TRBV4-1
TGCGCCAGCAGCCAAATCCAGACTAATGGAAAACTGTTTTTT
CASSQIQTNGKLFF
>.|TRBJ2-1|17|TRBD2|TRBV4-3
TGCGCCAGCAGCCAAGTTTTCGGACTAGCGGGGGGTAGTGAGCAGTTCTTC
CASSQVFGLAGGSEQFF
>once|TRBJ2-7|15|TRBD1|TRBV7-2
TGTGCCAGCAGCCCTAGGGGAACAGGGGTGTACGAGCAGTACTTC
CASSPRGTGVYEQYF
>.|TRBJ1-4|15|.|TRBV7-9
TGTGCCGTGGGTGGGGAGGGGATGAGGAATGAAAAACTGTTTTTT
CAVGGEGMRNEKLFF
>.|TRBJ2-4|14|TRBD1|TRBV10-3
TGTGCCATCAGTGAGGGACAGGGTGGGGGCATTCAGTACTTC
CAISEGQGGGIQYF
>.|TRBJ2-7|14|TRBD1|TRBV7-2
TGTGCCAGCAGCTTAGGGACAGGGGTACTCGAGCAGTACTTC
CASSLGTGVLEQYF
>.|TRBJ1-4|14|.|TRBV5-1
TGCGCCAGCAGCTTAGGTTTCAGGGGTGAAAAACTGTTTTTT
CASSLGFRGEKLFF
>.|TRBJ1-1|17|.|TRBV5-1
TGCGCCAGCAGCCCCGCGGACGGGGGATTTGTGAACACTGAAGCTTTCTTT
CASSPADGGFVNTEAFF
>.|TRBJ1-2|13|.|TRBV5-1
TGCGCCAGCAGCTTGTTGGGAGGGAATGGCTACACCTTC
CASSLLGGNGYTF
>few|TRBJ2-7|14|TRBD1|TRBV4-3
TGCGCCAGCAGCCACCTAGGGGACAGCAACGAGCAGTACTTC
CASSHLGDSNEQYF
>once|TRBJ1-2|15|TRBD1|TRBV15
TGTGCCACCAGCTCTTACAGGGGACTGGGCTATGGCTACACCTTC
CATSSYRGLGYGYTF
>.|TRBJ1-4|18|TRBD1|TRBV6-4
TGTGCCAGTTTGAGAGGACAGGGCGGGAAGTCGGCTAATGAAAAACTGTTTTTT
CASLRGQGGKSANEKLFF
>.|TRBJ1-1|12|.|TRBV15
TGTGCCACCAGCACCAGGGGAACTGAAGCTTTCTTT
CATSTRGTEAFF
>.|TRBJ2-7|13|TRBD1|TRBV10-3
TGTGCCATCAGTGAGTCTCCCAGGGGGGAGCAGTACTTC
CAISESPRGEQYF
>.|TRBJ1-3|13|.|TRBV25-1
TGTGCCAGCTGCCGAGGGGGTGGGGACACCATATATTTT
CASCRGGGDTIYF
>.|TRBJ1-4|15|.|TRBV11-2
TGTGCCAGCAGCGTACAGGGCCTTCCTAATGAAAAACTGTTTTTT
CASSVQGLPNEKLFF
>once|TRBJ1-6|14|.|TRBV30
TGTGCCTGGAGTAAGGTTTTCCTAGCGGCACCCCTCCACTTT
CAWSKVFLAAPLHF